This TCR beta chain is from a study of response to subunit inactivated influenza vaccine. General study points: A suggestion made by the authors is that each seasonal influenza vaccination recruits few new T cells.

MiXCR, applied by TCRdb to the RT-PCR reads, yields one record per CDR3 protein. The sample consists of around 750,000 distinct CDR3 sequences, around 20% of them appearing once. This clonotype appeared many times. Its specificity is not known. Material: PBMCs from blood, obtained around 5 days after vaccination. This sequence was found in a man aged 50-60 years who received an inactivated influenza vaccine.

The CDR3 sequence: CASSQVGTSDNEQFF. The CDR3, as DNA: TGTGCCAGCAGCCAAGTGGGGACTAGCGACAATGAGCAGTTCTTC. J is TRBJ2-1 and V is TRBV3-1, with 10 positions matching TRBD2. The trim removed 1 base at V and 5 bases at J, leaving 2 bases unmatched. Germline-derived CDR1 and CDR2 are LGHDT and YNNKEL (reference sequence). The CDR3 sequence is 15 residues long.